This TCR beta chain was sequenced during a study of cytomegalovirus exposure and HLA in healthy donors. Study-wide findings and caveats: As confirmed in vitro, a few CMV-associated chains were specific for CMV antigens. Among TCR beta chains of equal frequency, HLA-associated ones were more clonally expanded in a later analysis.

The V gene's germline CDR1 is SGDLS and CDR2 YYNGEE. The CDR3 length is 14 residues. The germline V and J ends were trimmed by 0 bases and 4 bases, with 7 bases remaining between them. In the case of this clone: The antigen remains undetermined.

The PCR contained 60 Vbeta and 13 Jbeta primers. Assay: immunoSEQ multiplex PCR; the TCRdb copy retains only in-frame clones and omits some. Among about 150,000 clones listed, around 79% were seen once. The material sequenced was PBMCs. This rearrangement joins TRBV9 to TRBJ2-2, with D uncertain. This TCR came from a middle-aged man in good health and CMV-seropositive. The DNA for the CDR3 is TGTGCCAGCAGCGTAGGGTCTAGCACCGGGGAGCTGTTTTTT. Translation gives CASSVGSSTGELFF.